This T cell receptor beta chain was documented in a study of blood T cells in healthy people across ages. Study findings and constraints: One million T cells yielded diversity estimates that were considered underestimates.

For this clonotype: Its antigen is unidentified.

A second PCR, run for about 7 to 12 cycles, used a sample-barcoded 5' primer plus a J-beta primer mix. TCRdb reprocessed the 5' RACE reads with MiXCR, giving one entry per CDR3 protein. The sample shows over 600,000 distinct CDR3 sequences, under 25% of them seen only once. Germline values: CDR1 SQVTM, CDR2 ANQGSEA. The CDR3 has 16 residues. J was trimmed by 4 bases and V by 0 bases; bases with no gene match: 10. J is TRBJ2-3 and V is TRBV29-1, with TRBD1 matching 7 bases. The receptor comes from a man between 65 and 85 years old in good health. The source material was blood. The CDR3 DNA sequence: TGCAGCGTTGAAGACCGACAGGGTAGTAGGCCAGATACGCAGTATTTT. Residues: CSVEDRQGSRPDTQYF.